The clone carrying this TCR beta chain was observed a handful of times. The target antigen is unknown. V was clipped by 0 bases and J by 0 bases; unmatched bases: 3. The CDR3 runs 16 residues. Germline CDR1 is SGHNT and CDR2 is YYREEE (reference sequence). The data were obtained in a study of T cell repertoires in cytomegalovirus infection. About the research overall: The study used recently identified HLA-C-restricted and well-studied HLA-B-restricted CMV epitopes. TCR beta signatures that were public indicated CMV infection and matching HLA type.

Overall study results and limits: Based on cumulative public TCR beta family frequency, carriers of CMV plus the relevant HLA were identified. Dominant in the ex vivo response were TCR beta clonotypes restricted by HLA-C and specific for CMV.

One entry per CDR3 protein results from TCRdb running MiXCR on the reads. The data hold roughly 500,000 distinct CDR3 sequences, with 30% to 40% observed a single time. The sequence was obtained from a human donor in good health (CMV status not recorded). Some clones in this sample may be carry-over from other donors' samples. This chain links TRBV5-4 with TRBJ2-1; TRBD2 matches 7 bases. The material was cultured PBMCs, obtained from culture after CMV antigen stimulation. The CDR3 sequence is CASSLDPGGSYNEQFF. The CDR3 nucleotides read TGTGCCAGCAGCTTGGACCCGGGAGGCTCCTACAATGAGCAGTTCTTC.